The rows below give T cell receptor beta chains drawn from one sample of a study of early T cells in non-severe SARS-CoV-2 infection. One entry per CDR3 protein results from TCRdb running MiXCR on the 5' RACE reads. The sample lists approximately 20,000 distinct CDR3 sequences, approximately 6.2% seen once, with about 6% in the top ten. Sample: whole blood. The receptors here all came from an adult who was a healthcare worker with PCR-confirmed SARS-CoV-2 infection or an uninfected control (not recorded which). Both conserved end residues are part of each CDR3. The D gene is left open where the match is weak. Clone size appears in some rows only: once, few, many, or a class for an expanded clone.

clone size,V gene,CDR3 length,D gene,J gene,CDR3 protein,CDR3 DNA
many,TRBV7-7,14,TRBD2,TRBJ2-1,CASSLAGRGTEQFF,TGTGCTAGCAGCTTAGCTGGGAGGGGCACTGAGCAGTTCTTC
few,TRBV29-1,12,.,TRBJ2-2,CSVPQVTGELFF,TGCAGCGTTCCACAGGTGACCGGGGAGCTGTTTTTT
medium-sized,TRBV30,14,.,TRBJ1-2,CAAPGEIGGYGYTF,TGTGCCGCCCCCGGGGAGATAGGAGGCTATGGCTACACCTTC
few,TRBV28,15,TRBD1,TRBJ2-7,CASSLMGQGAYEQYF,TGTGCCAGCAGTTTAATGGGACAGGGGGCCTACGAGCAGTACTTC
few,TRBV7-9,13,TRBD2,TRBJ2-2,CASSLTSGGELFF,TGTGCCAGCAGCTTAACTAGCGGCGGGGAGCTGTTTTTT
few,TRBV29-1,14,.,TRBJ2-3,CSVYEAALTDTQYF,TGCAGCGTCTACGAGGCAGCCCTCACAGATACGCAGTATTTT
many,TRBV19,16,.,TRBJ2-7,CASSIFGRGQNYEQYF,TGTGCCAGTAGTATTTTCGGGAGGGGACAGAACTACGAGCAGTACTTC
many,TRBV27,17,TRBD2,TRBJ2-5,CASSSPGTSGIVETQYF,TGTGCCAGCAGTTCACCCGGGACTAGCGGGATAGTAGAGACCCAGTACTTC
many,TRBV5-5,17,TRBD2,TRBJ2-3,CASSPHSTSGATDTQYF,TGTGCCAGCAGCCCACACTCGACTAGCGGAGCGACAGATACGCAGTATTTT
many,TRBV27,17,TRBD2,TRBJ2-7,CASSLGTSGRAPRRQYF,TGTGCCAGCAGTCTTGGGACTAGCGGGAGGGCCCCCAGGAGGCAGTACTTC
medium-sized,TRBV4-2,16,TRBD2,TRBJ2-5,CASSQGLAEGQETQYF,TGTGCCAGCAGCCAAGGACTAGCGGAGGGTCAAGAGACCCAGTACTTC
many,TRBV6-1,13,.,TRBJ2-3,CASLEGEWNTQYF,TGTGCCAGCCTGGAGGGGGAGTGGAATACGCAGTATTTT
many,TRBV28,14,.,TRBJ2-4,CASSPRGRGNIQYF,TGTGCCAGCAGTCCCCGGGGCAGGGGAAACATTCAGTACTTC
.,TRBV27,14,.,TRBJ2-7,CASMARESSYEQYF,TGTGCCAGCATGGCCAGGGAGAGCTCCTACGAGCAGTACTTC
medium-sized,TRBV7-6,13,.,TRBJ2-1,CASSHAKYNEQFF,TGTGCCAGCAGCCACGCTAAATACAATGAGCAGTTCTTC